The 4 T cell receptor beta chains in this list originate from one sample, sequenced in a study of blood T cell repertoires in COVID-19. Clones were sequenced by immunoSEQ multiplex PCR, and TCRdb holds only the in-frame ones, with some missing. Seen here are under 60,000 clones, about 92% observed once, and the top ten hold 2.5% to 3.5%. The material sequenced was peripheral blood. These receptors came from a human donor in a cohort sampled during active COVID-19.

The chain couples TRBV28 to TRBJ2-1; D call uncertain. CDR3 length: 17 amino acids. V was trimmed by 4 bases and J by 2 bases, leaving 18 bases between them. Germline V gives CDR1 MDHEN, CDR2 SYDVKM. CDR3 sequence: CASSSPGLLAPYNEQFF. Written as DNA, the CDR3 is TGTGCCAGCAGTTCCCCAGGTTTATTGGCACCCTACAATGAGCAGTTCTTC.

V usage is TRBV5-4 and J usage is TRBJ1-6; D perhaps matches TRBD1 (6 bases). The CDR3 consists of 13 residues. Germline V gene lookup returns CDR1 SGHNT and CDR2 YYREEE (reference sequence). V was clipped by 1 base and J by 9 bases, with 8 bases between them. This CDR3 is CASSLTGPSPLHF. For the CDR3, the DNA is TGTGCCAGCAGCTTGACAGGGCCTTCACCCCTCCACTTT.

The CDR3 loop is CASSYLYTGELFF. The CDR3, as DNA: TGTGCCAGCAGTTATCTTTACACCGGGGAGCTGTTTTTT. The chain uses TRBV6-2 or TRBV6-3 and TRBJ2-2, with unresolved D. Germline CDR1 MNHEY, CDR2 SVGEGT. The V gene lost 3 bases and the J gene lost 3 bases, with 5 bases spanning the gap. There are 13 residues in the CDR3.

This sequence joins TRBV24-1 and TRBJ2-1, with D uncertain. The germline gives CDR1 KGHDR, CDR2 SFDVKD. CDR3 size: 12 residues. The germline V and J ends were trimmed by 7 bases and 9 bases, with 12 bases remaining between them. Here the CDR3 reads CATSLYSGEQFF. The CDR3 bases are TGTGCCACCAGCCTATACTCGGGTGAGCAGTTCTTC.